This T cell receptor beta chain emerged from a study of PD-L1 blockade in urothelial cancer. As for the study in general: Patients with male sex and bladder-origin urothelial cancer accounted for twenty-five of 29 enrolled. Blood analyses occurred 3 weeks (second dose) and 6 weeks post treatment start. The median number of T cells present in blood samples was some 140,000.

The repertoire was sequenced with immunoSEQ multiplex PCR; TCRdb's copy has only in-frame clones and lacks some. This table has about 48,000 clones, about four fifths appearing once. The germline V gene encodes CDR1 SQVTM and CDR2 ANQGSEA. V lost 6 bases to trimming and J lost 1 base; unmatched junction nucleotides: 8. There are 14 residues in the CDR3. Time point described: peripheral blood 6 weeks after treatment start. A total of 1 to 8 samples per patient were collected pretreatment and on-treatment. The source was PBMCs, collected around atezolizumab (anti-PD-L1) treatment. The clonotype originates from a man between 65 and 85 years old with urothelial cancer. The chain joins TRBV29-1 to TRBJ2-5; TRBD2 aligns across 7 bases. The CDR3 is CSVGAGAAQETQYF. The DNA of the CDR3 is TGCAGCGTGGGCGCGGGAGCGGCCCAAGAGACCCAGTACTTC.